This section outlines one T cell receptor beta chain sequence together with its context. Since all of the isolated RNA was reverse transcribed, expressed TCRB transcripts were what got sequenced. This table comes from immunoSEQ multiplex PCR, and its TCRdb copy is limited to in-frame clones, with some not included. In the table there are 330,000 or so clones, approximately 14% of which are singletons. The source of the sample is a study of beta chain features in type 1 diabetes. Study in general: Across the samples, roughly 98 million sorted cells were examined in total.

This clonotype was sampled from a man aged 25-40 years in good health. Material: central memory CD4+ T cells from blood.

The CDR3 DNA sequence: TGTGCCAGCAGCTTGGGGCCTGAGGGACAGGGATGGTCTGCTACCCAGTACTTC. Translated, it gives CASSLGPEGQGWSATQYF. The chain carries TRBV5-4 and TRBJ2-5; 9 nucleotides agree with TRBD1. Per germline, CDR1 SGHNT and CDR2 YYREEE (reference sequence). The ends lost 0 bases at V and 8 bases at J; junction bases unmatched: 17. The CDR3 has 18 residues.